These 5 T cell receptor beta chains came from one sample sequenced in a study of control samples from healthy donors and cancer patients. Generated by immunoSEQ multiplex PCR, the TCRdb table keeps only in-frame clones and is missing some. This sample carries about 160,000 clones, about 90% of them seen once, and the ten largest clones take about 0.64%. Sequenced: blood. These receptors were collected from a woman under 40 in good health.

The sample holds one count of this clone. The chain uses TRBV3-1 (or the pseudogene TRBV3-2) and TRBJ2-7; TRBD2 agrees at 8 bases. This CDR3 region has 15 residues. Per germline, CDR1 LGHDT and CDR2 YNNKEL (reference sequence). The J segment lost 4 bases and the V segment lost 4 bases, leaving 9 bases of the junction unmatched. The CDR3 here is CASSPRSGRRYEQYF. The CDR3 DNA is TGTGCCAGCAGCCCAAGGAGCGGGAGAAGGTACGAGCAGTACTTC.

The V and J genes are TRBV27 and TRBJ2-3, with D perhaps matching TRBD1 (5 bases). CDR1 MNHEY and CDR2 SMNVEV come from the germline V gene (reference sequence). V was pared by 6 bases and J by 3 bases, with 19 bases between. The CDR3 is 16 residues long. The CDR3 DNA is TGTGCCAGCAGCCTAGGGGTGGGCAGGGAAACAGATACGCAGTATTTT. Its protein is CASSLGVGRETDTQYF.

The chain uses TRBV4-2 and TRBJ2-1, with TRBD1 matching over 8 bases. Germline CDR1 reads LGHNA; CDR2 reads YNFKEQ. V gave up 1 base and J gave up 8 bases; unmatched junction bases: 13. CDR3 length equals 17 residues. This chain's CDR3 is CASSQAGSDREIHEQFF. CDR3 nucleotide sequence: TGTGCCAGCAGCCAAGCCGGCTCGGACAGGGAAATTCATGAGCAGTTCTTC.

The chain carries TRBV28 and TRBJ2-1, with D possibly matching TRBD2 (6 bases). The V and J ends lost 6 bases and 1 base respectively, with 16 bases between them. The CDR3 covers 16 residues. Germline CDR1 is MDHEN and CDR2 is SYDVKM. CDR3 bases: TGTGCCAGCAGCCCCGGTCGCGGGATTTCCTACAATGAGCAGTTCTTC. Protein: CASSPGRGISYNEQFF.

The chain employs TRBV18 and TRBJ2-2; 7 nucleotides match TRBD1. CDR1 is KGHSH, CDR2 LQKENI, per germline. This CDR3 is built from 16 residues. V dropped 3 bases and J dropped 3; count of bases not matched to a gene: 7. The CDR3, as DNA: TGTGCCAGCTCACCCGAGACAGGGATGGACACCGGGGAGCTGTTTTTT. This translates into CASSPETGMDTGELFF.